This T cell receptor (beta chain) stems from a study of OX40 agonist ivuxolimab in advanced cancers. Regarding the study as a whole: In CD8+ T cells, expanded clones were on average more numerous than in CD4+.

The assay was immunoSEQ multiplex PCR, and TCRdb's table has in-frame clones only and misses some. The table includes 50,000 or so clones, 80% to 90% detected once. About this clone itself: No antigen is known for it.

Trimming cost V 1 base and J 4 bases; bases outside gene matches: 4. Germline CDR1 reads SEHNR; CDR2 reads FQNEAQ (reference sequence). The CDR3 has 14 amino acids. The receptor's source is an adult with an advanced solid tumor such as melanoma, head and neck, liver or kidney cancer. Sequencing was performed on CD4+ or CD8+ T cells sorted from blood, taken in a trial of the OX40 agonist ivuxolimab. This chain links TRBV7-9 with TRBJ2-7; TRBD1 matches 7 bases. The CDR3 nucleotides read TGTGCCAGCAGCTTAGGGACAGGAGCTTACGAGCAGTACTTC. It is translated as CASSLGTGAYEQYF.